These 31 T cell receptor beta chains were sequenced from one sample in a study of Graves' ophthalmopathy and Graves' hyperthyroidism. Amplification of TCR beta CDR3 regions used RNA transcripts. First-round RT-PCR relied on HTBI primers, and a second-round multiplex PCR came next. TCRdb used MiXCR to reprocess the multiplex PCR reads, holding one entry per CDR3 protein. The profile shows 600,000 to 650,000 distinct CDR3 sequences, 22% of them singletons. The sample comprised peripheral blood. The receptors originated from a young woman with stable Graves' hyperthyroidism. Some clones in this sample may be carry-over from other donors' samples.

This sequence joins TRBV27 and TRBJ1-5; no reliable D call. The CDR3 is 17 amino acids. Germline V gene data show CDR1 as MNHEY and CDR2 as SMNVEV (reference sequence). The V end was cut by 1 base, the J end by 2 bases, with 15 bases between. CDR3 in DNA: TGTGCCAGCAGTTTATTATCCGGGCTTCAAGGCAATCAGCCCCAGCATTTT. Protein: CASSLLSGLQGNQPQHF.

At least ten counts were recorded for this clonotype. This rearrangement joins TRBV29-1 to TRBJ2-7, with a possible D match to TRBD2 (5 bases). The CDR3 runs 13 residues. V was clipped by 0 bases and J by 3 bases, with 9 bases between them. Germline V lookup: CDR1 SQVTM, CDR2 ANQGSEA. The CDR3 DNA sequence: TGCAGCGTTGAAGATTCGCGGGTCTACGAGCAGTACTTC. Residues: CSVEDSRVYEQYF.

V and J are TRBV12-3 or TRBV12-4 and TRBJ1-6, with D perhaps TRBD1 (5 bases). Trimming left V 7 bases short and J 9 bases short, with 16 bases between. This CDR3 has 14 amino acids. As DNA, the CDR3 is TGTGCCAGCACCGATGGGGGTAGAAGTTCACCCCTCCACTTT. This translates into CASTDGGRSSPLHF.

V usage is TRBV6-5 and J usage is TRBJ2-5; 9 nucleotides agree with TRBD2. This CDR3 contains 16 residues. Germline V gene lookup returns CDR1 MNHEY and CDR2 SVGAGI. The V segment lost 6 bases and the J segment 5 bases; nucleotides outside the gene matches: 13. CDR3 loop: CASSSLIAGEGETQYF. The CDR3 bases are TGTGCCAGCAGCAGCCTTATAGCGGGAGAGGGTGAGACCCAGTACTTC.

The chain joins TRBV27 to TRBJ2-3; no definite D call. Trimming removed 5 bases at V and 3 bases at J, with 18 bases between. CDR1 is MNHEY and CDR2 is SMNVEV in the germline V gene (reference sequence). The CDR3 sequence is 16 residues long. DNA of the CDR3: TGTGCCAGCAGTCTAGGTGTAGGGTTCGGGACAGATACGCAGTATTTT. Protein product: CASSLGVGFGTDTQYF.

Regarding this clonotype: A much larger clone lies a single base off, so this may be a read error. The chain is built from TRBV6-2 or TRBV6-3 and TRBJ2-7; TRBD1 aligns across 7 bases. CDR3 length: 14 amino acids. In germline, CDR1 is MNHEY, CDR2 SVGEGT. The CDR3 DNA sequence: TGTGCCAGCAGTAACCCAGGGGGACCCTACGAGCAGTGCTTC. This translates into CASSNPGGPYEQCF.

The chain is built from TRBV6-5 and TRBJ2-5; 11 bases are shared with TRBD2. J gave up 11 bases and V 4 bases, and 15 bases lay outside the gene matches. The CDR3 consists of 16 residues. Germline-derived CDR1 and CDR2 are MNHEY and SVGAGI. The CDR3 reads CASSFGTSGGQGTQYF. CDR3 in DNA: TGTGCCAGCAGTTTCGGGACTAGCGGAGGTCAGGGGACTCAGTACTTC.

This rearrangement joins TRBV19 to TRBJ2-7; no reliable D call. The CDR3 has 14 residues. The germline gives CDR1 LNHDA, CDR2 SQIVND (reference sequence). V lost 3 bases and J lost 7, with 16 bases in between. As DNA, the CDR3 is TGTGCCAGTAGTATCGATCGTGGCCGACGGGAGCAGTACTTC. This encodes CASSIDRGRREQYF.

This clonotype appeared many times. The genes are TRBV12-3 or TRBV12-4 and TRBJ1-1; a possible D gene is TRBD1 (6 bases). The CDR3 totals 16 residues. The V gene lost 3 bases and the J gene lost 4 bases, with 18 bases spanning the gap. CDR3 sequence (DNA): TGTGCCAGCAGTTTGGTCGGACAGACAAGGGGCACTGAAGCTTTCTTT. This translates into CASSLVGQTRGTEAFF.

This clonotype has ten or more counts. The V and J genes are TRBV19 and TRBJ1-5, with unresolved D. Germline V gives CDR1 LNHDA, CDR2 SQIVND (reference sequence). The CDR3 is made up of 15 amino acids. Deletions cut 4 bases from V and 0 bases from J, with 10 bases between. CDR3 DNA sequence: TGTGCCAGTAGTACCTCCACGAATAGCAATCAGCCCCAGCATTTT. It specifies CASSTSTNSNQPQHF.

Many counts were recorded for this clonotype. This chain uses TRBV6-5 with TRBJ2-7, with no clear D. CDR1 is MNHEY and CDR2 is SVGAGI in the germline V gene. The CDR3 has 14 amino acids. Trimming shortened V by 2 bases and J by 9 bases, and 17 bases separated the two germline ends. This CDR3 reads CASSYMGSDSRQYF. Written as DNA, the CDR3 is TGTGCCAGCAGTTACATGGGTTCAGATTCCAGGCAGTACTTC.

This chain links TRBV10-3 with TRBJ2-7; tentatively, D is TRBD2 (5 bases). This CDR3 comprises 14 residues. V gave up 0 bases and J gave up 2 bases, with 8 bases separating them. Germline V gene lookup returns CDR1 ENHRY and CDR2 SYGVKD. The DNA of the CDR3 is TGTGCCATCAGTGAGTCCGCGGGTCCCTACGAGCAGTACTTC. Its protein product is CAISESAGPYEQYF.

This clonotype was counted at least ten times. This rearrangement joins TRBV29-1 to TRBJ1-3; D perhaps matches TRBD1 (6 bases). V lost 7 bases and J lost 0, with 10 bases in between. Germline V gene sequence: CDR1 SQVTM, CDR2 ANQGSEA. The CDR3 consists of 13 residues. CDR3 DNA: TGCAGCGCGGAAGGGGGCTCTGGAAACACCATATATTTT. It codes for CSAEGGSGNTIYF.

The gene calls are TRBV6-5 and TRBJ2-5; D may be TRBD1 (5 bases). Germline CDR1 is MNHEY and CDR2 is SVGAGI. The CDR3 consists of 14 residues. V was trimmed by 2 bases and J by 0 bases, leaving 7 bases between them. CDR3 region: CASSYGADQETQYF. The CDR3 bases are TGTGCCAGCAGTTACGGGGCAGACCAAGAGACCCAGTACTTC.

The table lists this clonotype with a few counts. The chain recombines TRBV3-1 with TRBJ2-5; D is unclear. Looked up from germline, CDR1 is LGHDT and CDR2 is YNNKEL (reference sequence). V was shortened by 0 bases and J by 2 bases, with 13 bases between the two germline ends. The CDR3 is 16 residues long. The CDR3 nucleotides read TGTGCCAGCAGCCAAGATCACAGATCTAATCAAGAGACCCAGTACTTC. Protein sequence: CASSQDHRSNQETQYF.

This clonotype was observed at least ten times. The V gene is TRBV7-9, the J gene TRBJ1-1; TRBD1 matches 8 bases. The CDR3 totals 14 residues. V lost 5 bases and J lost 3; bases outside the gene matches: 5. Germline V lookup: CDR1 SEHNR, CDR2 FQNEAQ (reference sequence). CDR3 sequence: CASSPDRGDTEAFF. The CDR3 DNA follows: TGTGCCAGCAGCCCCGACAGGGGAGACACTGAAGCTTTCTTT.

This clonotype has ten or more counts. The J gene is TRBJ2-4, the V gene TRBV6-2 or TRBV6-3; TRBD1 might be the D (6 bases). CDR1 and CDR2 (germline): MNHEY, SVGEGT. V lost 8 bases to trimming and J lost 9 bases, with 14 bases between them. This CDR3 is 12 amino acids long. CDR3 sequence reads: CASGQDSTIQYF. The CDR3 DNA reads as TGTGCCAGCGGCCAGGACAGTACCATTCAGTACTTC.

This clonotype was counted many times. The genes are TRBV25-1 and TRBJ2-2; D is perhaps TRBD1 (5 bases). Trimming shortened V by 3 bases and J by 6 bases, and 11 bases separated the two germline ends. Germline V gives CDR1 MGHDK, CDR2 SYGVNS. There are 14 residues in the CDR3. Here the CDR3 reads CASSEARVSGELFF. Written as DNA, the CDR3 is TGTGCCAGCAGTGAGGCCAGGGTTTCCGGGGAGCTGTTTTTT. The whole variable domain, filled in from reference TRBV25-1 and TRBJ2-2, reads EADIYQTPRYLVIGTGKKITLECSQTMGHDKMYWYQQDPGMELHLIHYSYGVNSTEKGDLSSESTVSRIRTEHFPLTLESARPSHTSQYLCASSEARVSGELFFGEGSRLTVL.

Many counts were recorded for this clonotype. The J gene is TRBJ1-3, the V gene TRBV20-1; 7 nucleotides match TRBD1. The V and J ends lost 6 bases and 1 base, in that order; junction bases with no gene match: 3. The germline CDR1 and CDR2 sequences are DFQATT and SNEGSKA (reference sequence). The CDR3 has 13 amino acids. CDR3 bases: TGCAGTGCACGGACAGGTTCTGGAAACACCATATATTTT. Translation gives CSARTGSGNTIYF.

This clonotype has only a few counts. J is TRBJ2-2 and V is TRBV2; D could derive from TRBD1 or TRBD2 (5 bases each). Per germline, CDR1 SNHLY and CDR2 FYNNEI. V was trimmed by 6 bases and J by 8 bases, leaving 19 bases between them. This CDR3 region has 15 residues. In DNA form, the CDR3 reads TGTGCCAGCAGAGCCTCCGGGACCCTCGGAGGGGAGCTGTTTTTT. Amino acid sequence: CASRASGTLGGELFF.

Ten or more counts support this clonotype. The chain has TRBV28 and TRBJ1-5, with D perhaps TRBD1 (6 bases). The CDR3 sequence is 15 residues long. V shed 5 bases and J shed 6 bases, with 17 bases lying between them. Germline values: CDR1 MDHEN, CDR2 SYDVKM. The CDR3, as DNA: TGTGCCAGCAGTCCCCAGGGGAACGGGGGTCAGCCCCAGCATTTT. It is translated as CASSPQGNGGQPQHF.

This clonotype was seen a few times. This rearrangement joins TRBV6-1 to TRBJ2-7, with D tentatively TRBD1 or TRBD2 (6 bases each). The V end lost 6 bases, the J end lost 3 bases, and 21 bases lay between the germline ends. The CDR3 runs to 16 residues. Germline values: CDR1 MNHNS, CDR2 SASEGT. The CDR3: CASRRRGAGPFYEQYF. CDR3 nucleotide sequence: TGTGCCAGCAGGAGAAGGGGGGCGGGCCCCTTCTACGAGCAGTACTTC.

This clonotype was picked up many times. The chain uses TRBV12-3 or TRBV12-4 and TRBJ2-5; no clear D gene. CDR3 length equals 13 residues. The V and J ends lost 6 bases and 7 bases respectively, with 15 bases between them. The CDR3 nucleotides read TGTGCCAGCAGATCAAAGGGATGGGGGACCCAGTACTTC. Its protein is CASRSKGWGTQYF.

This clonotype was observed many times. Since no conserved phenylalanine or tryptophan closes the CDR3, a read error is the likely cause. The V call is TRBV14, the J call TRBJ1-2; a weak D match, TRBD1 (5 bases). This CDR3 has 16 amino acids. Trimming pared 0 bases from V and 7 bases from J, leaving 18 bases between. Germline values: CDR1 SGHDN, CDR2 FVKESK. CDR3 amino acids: CASSQDRGREWGGYTV. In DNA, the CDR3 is TGTGCCAGCAGCCAAGATCGCGGCAGGGAATGGGGTGGCTACACCGTC.

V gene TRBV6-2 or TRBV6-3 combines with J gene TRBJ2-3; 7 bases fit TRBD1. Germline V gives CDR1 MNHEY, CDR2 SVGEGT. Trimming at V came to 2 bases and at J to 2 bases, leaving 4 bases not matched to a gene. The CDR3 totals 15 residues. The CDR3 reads CASSYTDRATDTQYF. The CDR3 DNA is TGTGCCAGCAGTTACACCGACAGGGCCACAGATACGCAGTATTTT.

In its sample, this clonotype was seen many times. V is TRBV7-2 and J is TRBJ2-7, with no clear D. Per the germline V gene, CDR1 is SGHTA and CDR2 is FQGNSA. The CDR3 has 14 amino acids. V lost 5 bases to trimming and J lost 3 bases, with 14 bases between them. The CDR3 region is CASSQSLGYYEQYF. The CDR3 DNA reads TGTGCCAGCAGCCAAAGCCTGGGATACTACGAGCAGTACTTC.

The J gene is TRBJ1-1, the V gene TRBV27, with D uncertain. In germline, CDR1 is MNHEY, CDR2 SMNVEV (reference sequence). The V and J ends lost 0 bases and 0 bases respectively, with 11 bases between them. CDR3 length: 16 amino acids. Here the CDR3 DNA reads TGTGCCAGCAGTTTATCGGTCGCAGTAGTGAACACTGAAGCTTTCTTT. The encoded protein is CASSLSVAVVNTEAFF.

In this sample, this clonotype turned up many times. The CDR3 DNA follows: TGCAGTGCTAGGCCCAGGAGGGGGGGGAACGAGCAGTACTTC. Translation gives CSARPRRGGNEQYF. This sequence joins TRBV20-1 and TRBJ2-7; TRBD2 might be the D (7 bases). The V end lost 3 bases, the J end lost 5 bases, and 17 bases lay between the germline ends. The CDR3 has 14 residues. Germline V gene sequence: CDR1 DFQATT, CDR2 SNEGSKA (reference sequence).

The CDR3 nucleotides are TGTGCCAGCAGTTTCCCCGTGAGAAACACCATATATTTT. Translated: CASSFPVRNTIYF. The J gene is TRBJ1-3, the V gene TRBV12-3 or TRBV12-4; D remains ambiguous. V was shortened by 3 bases and J by 5 bases, with 8 bases between the two germline ends. The CDR3 totals 13 residues.

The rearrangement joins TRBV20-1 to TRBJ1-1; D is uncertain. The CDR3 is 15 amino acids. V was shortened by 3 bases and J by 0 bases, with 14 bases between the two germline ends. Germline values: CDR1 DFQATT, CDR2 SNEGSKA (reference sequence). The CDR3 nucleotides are TGCAGTGCTAGTAAAGGTCCTGCCCTGAACACTGAAGCTTTCTTT. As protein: CSASKGPALNTEAFF.

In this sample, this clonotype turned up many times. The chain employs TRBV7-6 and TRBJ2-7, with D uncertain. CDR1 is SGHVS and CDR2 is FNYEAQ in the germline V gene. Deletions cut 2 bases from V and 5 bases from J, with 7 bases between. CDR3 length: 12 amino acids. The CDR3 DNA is TGTGCCAGCAGCTTAAAGGGCCACGAGCAGTACTTC. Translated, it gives CASSLKGHEQYF.